This T cell receptor (beta chain) was sequenced during a study of T cells in Graves' hyperthyroidism and ophthalmopathy. Study in general: Upon initial diagnosis and before any treatment, peripheral blood was collected.

Template material for amplifying TCR beta CDR3 regions consisted of RNA transcripts. The HTBI set primed first-round TCR CDR3 RT-PCR. TCRdb analysed the multiplex PCR reads with MiXCR anew, one entry per CDR3 protein. Of about 320,000 distinct CDR3 sequences listed, approximately 16% are singletons. The hyperthyroidism was newly diagnosed and had lasted under 2 months; the patients were aged 18 to 65. The authors took PBMCs from 10 ml fresh peripheral blood. Notes on the study in general: In the blood, most expanded thyroid clonotypes above 0.001 appeared as well.

There are many counts of this clonotype. What it recognizes is unknown. Trimming took 6 bases from V and 7 from J; bases not matched to a gene: 4. Germline V lookup: CDR1 SNHLY, CDR2 FYNNEI. The CDR3 is made up of 13 amino acids. The V gene is TRBV2, the J gene TRBJ1-5, with TRBD1 identical over 9 bases. The clonotype comes from a man under 40 with Graves' hyperthyroidism. What was sequenced was blood. CDR3 sequence reads: CASSDRGKQPQHF. CDR3 nucleotide sequence: TGTGCCAGCAGCGACAGGGGGAAACAGCCCCAGCATTTT.